These 30 T cell receptor beta chains came from one sample sequenced in a study of cytomegalovirus exposure and HLA in healthy donors (dated by TCRdb to the late 2010s). The receptor library was made with the immunoSEQ multiplex PCR assay. For the multiplex PCR, a mixture combining 60 forward primers for TCR Vbeta segments and 13 reverse primers for TCR Jbeta segments was used. This immuneACCESS table, as held by TCRdb, lists in-frame sequences with V and J called but not all clones. Of the missing ones, under half trace to an unresolved V gene in checked studies; the others have no known cause. For this sample the table gives roughly 110,000 clones, of which 70% to 75% were detected only once. The ten most abundant clones make up 2.5% to 3% of the sample. The sequencing sample was made of PBMCs. The receptors originated from a female donor in good health and CMV-seronegative.

This sequence joins TRBV5-1 and TRBJ2-1; 12 positions match TRBD2. Germline V gene lookup returns CDR1 SGHRS and CDR2 YFSETQ. The CDR3 is 15 residues long. V lost 3 bases, J lost 7 bases, and 5 bases stayed unmatched. CDR3 bases: TGCGCCAGCAGCTATCTAGCGGGAGGGTCTAATGAGCAGTTCTTC. Translation: CASSYLAGGSNEQFF.

This clone was counted only a few times. The rearrangement links TRBV18 to TRBJ2-1, with 9 bases lining up with TRBD2. The CDR3 extends over 15 amino acids. J was trimmed by 8 bases and V by 8 bases; bases with no gene match: 13. Germline V gives CDR1 KGHSH, CDR2 LQKENI. In DNA form, the CDR3 reads TGTGCCAGCGCCAAACTAGGCGGGAGGGCCCATGAGCAGTTCTTC. Translation: CASAKLGGRAHEQFF.

This chain links TRBV4-2 with TRBJ1-1; 10 nucleotides match TRBD1. Germline CDR1 reads LGHNA; CDR2 reads YNFKEQ. The CDR3 consists of 15 residues. J lost 3 bases, V lost 2 bases, and 3 bases had no gene match. The CDR3 nucleotides read TGTGCCAGCAGCCAAACCGGGACAGGGGACACTGAAGCTTTCTTT. Residues: CASSQTGTGDTEAFF.

The V gene is TRBV29-1, the J gene TRBJ2-3; a possible D gene is TRBD1 (5 bases). Germline CDR1 is SQVTM and CDR2 is ANQGSEA. The V end lost 1 base, the J end lost 2 bases, and 10 bases lay between the germline ends. The CDR3 covers 14 residues. The DNA for the CDR3 is TGCAGCGTTGAAGGACAGATTTCCACAGATACGCAGTATTTT. This sequence encodes CSVEGQISTDTQYF.

V usage is TRBV12-5 and J usage is TRBJ1-1; D ambiguous. Trimming shortened V by 9 bases and J by 0 bases, and 14 bases separated the two germline ends. This CDR3 has 14 amino acids. In germline, CDR1 is LGHNT, CDR2 FRNRAP. CDR3: CASHPGALNTEAFF. In nucleotides, the CDR3 is TGTGCTAGCCACCCCGGAGCCTTGAACACTGAAGCTTTCTTT.

To note about this clone: A junction end diverges from the germline sequence, so it may reflect a read error. This chain connects TRBV7-2 to TRBJ2-2, with D possibly TRBD2 on 7 matching bases. There are 14 residues in the CDR3. Germline V lookup: CDR1 SGHTA, CDR2 FQGNSA. In DNA form, the CDR3 reads TGTGCCAGCAGATTAGGGGGGGACACCGGGGAGCTGTTTTTT. Translated: CASRLGGDTGELFF.

The chain joins TRBV7-3 to TRBJ2-3; D remains unclear. The CDR3 contains 14 residues. Germline V gene sequence: CDR1 SGHTA, CDR2 FQGTGA. Trimming took off 2 bases at V and 3 bases at J, with 9 bases between the two ends. CDR3 in amino acids: CASSLDFGTDTQYF. The DNA for the CDR3 is TGTGCCAGCAGCTTAGACTTTGGTACAGATACGCAGTATTTT.

The genes are TRBV7-9 and TRBJ2-5; a weak D match, TRBD2 (5 bases). Judging by the DNA end, TRBJ2-7 fits better; the J call may be wrong. CDR3 length: 17 amino acids. Germline assignment: CDR1 SEHNR and CDR2 FQNEAQ (reference sequence). The CDR3 DNA is TGTGCCAGCAGCTTAGGGCCGGAAGGGAGTAAGGGAAACGAGCAGTACTTC. Translating gives CASSLGPEGSKGNEQYF.

V gene TRBV2 combines with J gene TRBJ2-2; no clear D gene. The CDR3 consists of 12 residues. The ends were cut back, 8 bases at V and 1 base at J, with 5 bases in the middle. Germline V CDR1 and CDR2: SNHLY, FYNNEI. CDR3 protein: CASFRNTGELFF. The DNA of the CDR3 is TGTGCCAGCTTCAGGAACACCGGGGAGCTGTTTTTT. The whole variable domain, remainder taken from reference TRBV2 and TRBJ2-2, is EPEVTQTPSHQVTQMGQEVILRCVPISNHLYFYWYRQILGQKVEFLVSFYNNEISEKSEIFDDQFSVERPDGSNFTLKIRSTKLEDSAMYFCASFRNTGELFFGEGSRLTVL.

This clone was seen only once. The chain employs TRBV7-9 and TRBJ2-7, with 11 bases that match TRBD2. The J segment lost 1 base and the V segment lost 3 bases, leaving 11 bases of the junction unmatched. From germline, CDR1 is SEHNR and CDR2 FQNEAQ (reference sequence). This CDR3 is built from 18 residues. DNA of the CDR3: TGTGCCAGCAGCTTGGGGGTAGCGGGAGGGAGGAAATCCTACGAGCAGTACTTC. It yields the protein CASSLGVAGGRKSYEQYF.

V usage is TRBV4-1 and J usage is TRBJ2-7, with 8 bases aligning to TRBD2. V shed 4 bases and J 0 bases; nucleotides not matched to a gene: 8. The germline V gene has CDR1 MGHRA and CDR2 YSYEKL. The CDR3 is 16 amino acids. DNA of the CDR3: TGCGCCAGCAGCCTAACGGTAGCGGGGAGCTCCTACGAGCAGTACTTC. Its translation is CASSLTVAGSSYEQYF.

The gene calls are TRBV5-6 and TRBJ2-3; 11 bases match TRBD1. With 1 base clipped from V and 3 bases from J, the junction kept 7 bases outside the gene matches. Germline V gene sequence: CDR1 SGHDT, CDR2 YYEEEE. The CDR3 runs to 17 residues. CDR3 sequence (DNA): TGTGCCAGCAGCTTGCCCGGGACAGGGGGAGGAACAGATACGCAGTATTTT. Encoded protein: CASSLPGTGGGTDTQYF.

The CDR3 DNA reads TGCGCCAGCAGTGAGTCCTCATTTAGCGGGAGCCCCTACAATGAGCAGTTCTTC. It codes for CASSESSFSGSPYNEQFF. The V call is TRBV10-2, the J call TRBJ2-1; 9 nucleotides agree with TRBD2. The CDR3 length is 18 residues. V lost 0 bases, J lost 2 bases, and 8 bases stayed unmatched. CDR1 and CDR2 from the germline V gene are WSHSY and SAAADI.

The V call is TRBV6-1, the J call TRBJ2-7; no definite D call. The length of the CDR3 is 13 residues. Germline loops: CDR1 MNHNS, CDR2 SASEGT. The V and J ends lost 3 bases and 3 bases respectively, with 9 bases between them. The CDR3 region is CASSDYTIYEQYF. In nucleotides, the CDR3 is TGTGCCAGCAGTGATTACACCATCTACGAGCAGTACTTC.

This chain connects TRBV6-6 to TRBJ2-1; 9 nucleotides align to TRBD1. Unmatched junction bases numbered 7, after V lost 7 bases and J lost 3 bases. The germline V gene has CDR1 MNHNY and CDR2 SVGAGI (reference sequence). This CDR3 comprises 15 residues. The CDR3 sequence: CASTDATGGYNEQFF. The CDR3 bases are TGTGCCAGCACCGATGCGACAGGGGGCTACAATGAGCAGTTCTTC.

This clone was detected only a few times. This chain links TRBV7-8 with TRBJ2-2, with TRBD1 matching 12 bases. The CDR3 has 17 residues. Germline lookup yields CDR1 SGHVS and CDR2 FQNEAQ. J gave up 7 bases and V 1 base, and 7 bases lay outside the gene matches. The CDR3 protein is CASSLEPGQGAGGELFF. The CDR3 DNA sequence: TGTGCCAGCAGCTTAGAGCCGGGACAGGGGGCTGGCGGGGAGCTGTTTTTT.

Only a few counts were recorded for this clone. This sequence joins TRBV7-2 and TRBJ2-7; 14 bases map to TRBD2. The CDR3 contains 16 residues. The germline V gene encodes CDR1 SGHTA and CDR2 FQGNSA. The V and J ends lost 5 bases and 7 bases, in that order; junction bases with no gene match: 10. CDR3 amino acids: CASSLGTSGRRREQYF. The CDR3 DNA follows: TGTGCCAGCAGCCTCGGGACTAGCGGGAGAAGGAGGGAGCAGTACTTC.

This clone was seen more than once but under ten times. The chain joins TRBV27 to TRBJ2-3, with 8 bases fitting TRBD1. CDR1 is MNHEY and CDR2 is SMNVEV in the germline V gene (reference sequence). After removal of 5 bases from V and 3 bases from J, the junction contained 4 bases not matched to a gene. The CDR3 is 14 residues long. The CDR3 coding sequence is TGTGCCAGCAGTATCGGACAGGGAACAGATACGCAGTATTTT. The encoded protein is CASSIGQGTDTQYF.

V gene TRBV4-2 combines with J gene TRBJ1-2; D is ambiguous. Per the germline V gene, CDR1 is LGHNA and CDR2 is YNFKEQ. The CDR3 is made up of 15 amino acids. The V gene lost 3 bases and the J gene lost 0 bases, with 11 bases spanning the gap. CDR3 in amino acids: CASSQTPTPNYGYTF. The CDR3 nucleotides read TGTGCCAGCAGCCAGACACCCACTCCTAACTATGGCTACACCTTC.

The chain uses TRBV30 and TRBJ1-5; TRBD1 aligns across 10 bases. Germline V gene data show CDR1 as GTSNPN and CDR2 as SVGIG (reference sequence). The J segment lost 4 bases and the V segment lost 1 base, leaving 4 bases of the junction unmatched. The CDR3 has 15 residues. The CDR3 DNA follows: TGTGCCTGGAGTGGGCCGGGACAGGGGAATCAGCCCCAGCATTTT. It specifies CAWSGPGQGNQPQHF.

The chain links TRBV30 to TRBJ1-2; D is uncertain. The length of the CDR3 is 13 residues. Per germline, CDR1 GTSNPN and CDR2 SVGIG (reference sequence). V was cut by 2 bases and J by 7 bases, with 14 bases left in between. The CDR3 spells CAWSTRREGGYTF. The CDR3 nucleotides are TGTGCCTGGAGTACCCGACGGGAGGGTGGCTACACCTTC.

The chain has TRBV15 and TRBJ2-7; D possibly corresponds to TRBD1 (5 bases). Trimming took off 5 bases at V and 5 bases at J, with 13 bases between the two ends. CDR3 length equals 13 residues. Germline V gene sequence: CDR1 LNHNV, CDR2 YYDKDF (reference sequence). This chain's CDR3 is CATSLGRVDEQYF. As DNA, the CDR3 is TGTGCCACCAGCTTGGGGCGCGTGGACGAGCAGTACTTC.

The rearrangement joins TRBV5-4 to TRBJ2-3, with 7 nucleotides matching TRBD1. Trimming cost V 4 bases and J 2 bases; bases outside gene matches: 7. The CDR3 covers 15 residues. The germline V gene encodes CDR1 SGHNT and CDR2 YYREEE (reference sequence). The CDR3 coding sequence is TGTGCCAGCAGCAGCCCACAGGGGAACACAGATACGCAGTATTTT. Its translation is CASSSPQGNTDTQYF.

The chain employs TRBV5-1 and TRBJ2-7; D uncertain. The CDR3 is 16 amino acids. Germline V lookup: CDR1 SGHRS, CDR2 YFSETQ. Trimming left V 3 bases short and J 2 bases short, with 18 bases between. CDR3 in amino acids: CASSSDTARRAYEQYF. CDR3 nucleotide sequence: TGCGCCAGCAGCTCTGACACAGCACGAAGAGCCTACGAGCAGTACTTC. Complete variable domain (other parts from reference TRBV5-1 and TRBJ2-7): KAGVTQTPRYLIKTRGQQVTLSCSPISGHRSVSWYQQTPGQGLQFLFEYFSETQRNKGNFPGRFSGRQFSNSRSEMNVSTLELGDSALYLCASSSDTARRAYEQYFGPGTRLTVT.

V and J are TRBV6-1 and TRBJ2-7; TRBD2 might be the D (6 bases). CDR1 and CDR2 from the germline V gene are MNHNS and SASEGT. The CDR3 is 13 amino acids. The V gene lost 2 bases and the J gene lost 7 bases, with 12 bases spanning the gap. Here the CDR3 reads CASSERLAGEQYF. The CDR3 DNA reads as TGTGCCAGCAGTGAAAGGTTGGCGGGGGAGCAGTACTTC.

In its sample, this clone was seen a few times. The chain is built from TRBV6-5 and TRBJ2-5; 12 nucleotides match TRBD2. The CDR3 consists of 14 residues. Germline CDR1 reads MNHEY; CDR2 reads SVGAGI. V lost 2 bases to trimming and J lost 5 bases; unmatched junction nucleotides: 0. The CDR3: CASSYLAGGETQYF. CDR3 nucleotide sequence: TGTGCCAGCAGTTACCTAGCGGGAGGGGAGACCCAGTACTTC.

The chain joins TRBV9 to TRBJ2-1, with a weak D call TRBD1 (5 bases). Between the trimmed V and J ends, which lost 3 bases and 3 bases, there was a span of 10 bases. CDR3 length: 14 residues. CDR1 is SGDLS, CDR2 YYNGEE, per germline. The CDR3 DNA follows: TGTGCCAGCAGCGGGGGCCCAAGCTACAATGAGCAGTTCTTC. Amino acid sequence: CASSGGPSYNEQFF.

V and J are TRBV5-6 and TRBJ2-6, with 9 bases lining up with TRBD1. Trimming at V came to 4 bases and at J to 2 bases, leaving 7 bases not matched to a gene. Germline V gives CDR1 SGHDT, CDR2 YYEEEE. The CDR3 runs to 17 residues. This chain's CDR3 is CASSPGTGSTGANVLTF. The CDR3 DNA follows: TGTGCCAGCAGCCCCGGGACAGGGAGCACTGGGGCCAACGTCCTGACTTTC.

CDR3: CASTSTTTNEKLFF. CDR3 DNA: TGTGCCAGCACGTCGACAACAACTAATGAAAAACTGTTTTTT. The chain combines TRBV28 with TRBJ1-4, with D uncertain. From germline, CDR1 is MDHEN and CDR2 SYDVKM. Deletions cut 7 bases from V and 0 bases from J, with 9 bases between. This CDR3 comprises 14 residues.

The CDR3 region is CASSGTSGVYEQYF. In DNA, the CDR3 is TGTGCCAGCAGCGGGACTAGCGGAGTTTACGAGCAGTACTTC. The J gene is TRBJ2-7, the V gene TRBV7-2, with 11 bases lining up with TRBD2. The CDR3 covers 14 residues. The V segment lost 5 bases and the J segment 4 bases; nucleotides outside the gene matches: 4. Germline values: CDR1 SGHTA, CDR2 FQGNSA.